The 17 T cell receptor beta chains reported below all come from one sample, sequenced in a study of OX40 agonist ivuxolimab in advanced cancers. Clones were sequenced by immunoSEQ multiplex PCR, and TCRdb holds only the in-frame ones, with some missing. Among about 36,000 clones listed, 74% were seen once. The sequencing used CD4+ or CD8+ T cells sorted from blood, collected in a trial of the OX40 agonist ivuxolimab. Receptors were obtained from an adult with an advanced solid tumor such as melanoma, head and neck, liver or kidney cancer.

The V call is TRBV11-2, the J call TRBJ2-5; 7 bases are shared with TRBD2. The length of the CDR3 is 16 residues. The trim removed 5 bases at V and 1 base at J, leaving 10 bases unmatched. CDR1 is SGHAT, CDR2 FQNNGV, per germline. The CDR3 DNA is TGTGCCAGCAGCCACTACTCCAAGCGGGGCCAAGAGACCCAGTACTTC. Amino acids: CASSHYSKRGQETQYF.

The chain carries TRBV5-5 and TRBJ1-5; D is unclear. This CDR3 comprises 14 residues. Germline V lookup: CDR1 SGHKS, CDR2 YYEKEE (reference sequence). The V end lost 1 base, the J end lost 7 bases, and 12 bases lay between the germline ends. The CDR3, as DNA: TGTGCCAGCAGCTTGTGGACGGCGGGGCAGCCCCAGCATTTT. Its protein product is CASSLWTAGQPQHF. Based on the CDR3 plus reference TRBV5-5 and TRBJ1-5, the full variable domain is DAGVTQSPTHLIKTRGQQVTLRCSPISGHKSVSWYQQVLGQGPQFIFQYYEKEERGRGNFPDRFSARQFPNYSSELNVNALLLGDSALYLCASSLWTAGQPQHFGDGTRLSIL.

The CDR3 region is CASSVAGGPQETQYF. The CDR3 nucleotides read TGTGCCAGCAGCGTGGCTGGGGGCCCCCAAGAGACCCAGTACTTC. The rearrangement links TRBV9 to TRBJ2-5; D is possibly TRBD1 (6 bases). The germline V gene has CDR1 SGDLS and CDR2 YYNGEE. V was cut by 2 bases and J by 1 base, with 12 bases left in between. The CDR3 loop spans 15 amino acids.

The V call is TRBV7-2, the J call TRBJ2-4; 7 bases agree with TRBD2. V lost 0 bases, J lost 4 bases, and 3 bases stayed unmatched. The germline gives CDR1 SGHTA, CDR2 FQGNSA. The length of the CDR3 is 15 residues. Here the CDR3 reads CASSLAQAGKNIQYF. The DNA of the CDR3 is TGTGCCAGCAGCTTAGCTCAAGCGGGGAAAAACATTCAGTACTTC.

The CDR3, as DNA: TGCGCCAGCAGCCACCCGACAGCGTCTAACTATGGCTACACCTTC. This codes for CASSHPTASNYGYTF. The J gene is TRBJ1-2, the V gene TRBV4-1, with D maybe TRBD1 (5 bases). Trimming left V 3 bases short and J 0 bases short, with 11 bases between. The CDR3 totals 15 residues. CDR1 and CDR2 (germline): MGHRA, YSYEKL.

The chain combines TRBV19 with TRBJ1-5; no clear D gene. Germline V gene sequence: CDR1 LNHDA, CDR2 SQIVND (reference sequence). The CDR3 extends over 13 amino acids. The germline V and J ends were trimmed by 0 bases and 12 bases, with 12 bases remaining between them. CDR3 in DNA: TGTGCCAGTAGTATAGACTTCGGTCTTGGCCAGCATTTT. This sequence encodes CASSIDFGLGQHF.

This clone has more than one count but fewer than ten. The chain couples TRBV30 to TRBJ2-7; 7 bases fit TRBD1. Germline V gives CDR1 GTSNPN, CDR2 SVGIG (reference sequence). This CDR3 region has 12 residues. The V gene end was trimmed by 5 bases and the J gene end by 0 bases; junction bases not matched to a gene: 1. This CDR3 is CAWGQASYEQYF. In nucleotides, the CDR3 is TGTGCCTGGGGACAGGCCTCCTACGAGCAGTACTTC. Together with reference TRBV30 and TRBJ2-7, the CDR3 gives the full variable domain: SQTIHQWPATLVQPVGSPLSLECTVEGTSNPNLYWYRQAAGRGLQLLFYSVGIGQISSEVPQNLSASRPQDRQFILSSKKLLLSDSGFYLCAWGQASYEQYFGPGTRLTVT.

The gene calls are TRBV5-4 and TRBJ1-2; D perhaps matches TRBD1 (5 bases). This CDR3 has 14 amino acids. The V end was cut by 2 bases, the J end by 4 bases, with 12 bases between. CDR1 and CDR2 from the germline V gene are SGHNT and YYREEE (reference sequence). CDR3 residues: CASSFGGNPYGYTF. CDR3 in DNA: TGTGCCAGCAGCTTCGGGGGAAACCCCTATGGCTACACCTTC.

The rearrangement joins TRBV4-1 to TRBJ1-4; 10 bases agree with TRBD1. Germline V gene sequence: CDR1 MGHRA, CDR2 YSYEKL. There are 15 residues in the CDR3. V lost 1 base and J lost 13; bases outside the gene matches: 9. This chain's CDR3 is CASSQVGTGARGLFF. As DNA, the CDR3 is TGCGCCAGCAGCCAAGTTGGGACAGGGGCCCGAGGACTGTTTTTT.

This chain links TRBV6-6 with TRBJ1-2; D might be TRBD1 (5 bases). Looked up from germline, CDR1 is MNHNY and CDR2 is SVGAGI (reference sequence). With 8 bases removed from V and 5 bases from J, the gap between germline ends came to 15 bases. This CDR3 is 13 amino acids long. CDR3 in amino acids: CASGDSRGYGYTF. In DNA form, the CDR3 reads TGTGCCAGCGGAGACAGCCGGGGGTATGGCTACACCTTC.

CDR3 nucleotide sequence: TGTGCCAGCAGCTTACAGCCCGGGGAGCTGTTTTTT. Encoded protein: CASSLQPGELFF. The V call is TRBV7-3, the J call TRBJ2-2; D ambiguous. Germline CDR1 and CDR2: SGHTA and FQGTGA. The CDR3 spans 12 residues. V lost 2 bases and J 6 bases, leaving 4 bases between the germline ends.

This clone was seen only once. The J gene is TRBJ1-1, the V gene TRBV4-2; 7 bases agree with TRBD1. Germline lookup yields CDR1 LGHNA and CDR2 YNFKEQ. The CDR3 totals 15 residues. V trimming: 2 bases; J trimming: 6 bases; junction bases outside the gene matches: 9. CDR3 bases: TGTGCCAGCAGCCAAAACCGGGACAGAGAAGCTGAAGCTTTCTTT. Protein: CASSQNRDREAEAFF.

The rearrangement uses TRBV6-1 and TRBJ1-3, with a weak D call TRBD1 (5 bases). The CDR3 is 15 amino acids. Germline loops: CDR1 MNHNS, CDR2 SASEGT. Trimming shortened V by 7 bases and J by 3 bases, and 16 bases separated the two germline ends. In nucleotides, the CDR3 is TGTGCCAGCACCCCAGGGCCCGCCAGTGGAAACACCATATATTTT. It translates to CASTPGPASGNTIYF.

The chain uses TRBV18 and TRBJ1-1, with D possibly being TRBD1 (5 bases). V lost 3 bases and J 6 bases, leaving 8 bases between the germline ends. CDR1 and CDR2 (germline): KGHSH, LQKENI. This CDR3 is built from 12 residues. This CDR3 is CASSPAGAEAFF. The CDR3 coding sequence is TGTGCCAGCTCACCGGCGGGGGCTGAAGCTTTCTTT.

This clone was counted between two and nine times. The chain employs TRBV15 and TRBJ2-1; D may correspond to TRBD1 or TRBD2 (6 bases each). The CDR3 runs to 13 residues. V was cut by 0 bases and J by 14 bases, with 14 bases left in between. CDR1 LNHNV and CDR2 YYDKDF come from the germline V gene (reference sequence). The CDR3 sequence: CATSRDGTGAKFF. The CDR3 DNA reads TGTGCCACCAGCAGAGATGGTACGGGGGCCAAGTTCTTC. Drawing the rest from reference TRBV15 and TRBJ2-1, the complete variable domain is DAMVIQNPRYQVTQFGKPVTLSCSQTLNHNVMYWYQQKSSQAPKLLFHYYDKDFNNEADTPDNFQSRRPNTSFCFLDIRSPGLGDTAMYLCATSRDGTGAKFFGPGTRLTVL.

Only a few counts were recorded for this clone. The V gene is TRBV6-1, the J gene TRBJ2-7, with D uncertain. The CDR3 covers 13 residues. CDR1 and CDR2 (germline): MNHNS, SASEGT. Trimming stripped 6 bases from V and 4 bases from J, with 13 bases between. CDR3 in amino acids: CASRYRSRYEQYV. The CDR3 DNA sequence: TGTGCCAGCAGGTATCGCAGCCGTTACGAGCAGTACGTC.

This clone was seen at least ten times. V and J are TRBV29-1 and TRBJ2-2; possibly TRBD2 for D (6 bases). CDR1 SQVTM and CDR2 ANQGSEA come from the germline V gene. The length of the CDR3 is 14 residues. V gave up 3 bases and J gave up 7 bases, with 15 bases separating them. This CDR3 reads CSVEWSQGGGELFF. In nucleotides, the CDR3 is TGCAGCGTTGAGTGGTCGCAGGGAGGCGGGGAGCTGTTTTTT.